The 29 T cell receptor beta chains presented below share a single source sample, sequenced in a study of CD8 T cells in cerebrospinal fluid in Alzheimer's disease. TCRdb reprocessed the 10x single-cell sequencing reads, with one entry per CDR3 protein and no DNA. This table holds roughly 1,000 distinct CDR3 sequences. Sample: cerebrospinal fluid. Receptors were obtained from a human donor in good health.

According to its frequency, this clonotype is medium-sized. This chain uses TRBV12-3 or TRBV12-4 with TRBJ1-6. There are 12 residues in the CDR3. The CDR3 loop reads CASSRSYSPLHF.

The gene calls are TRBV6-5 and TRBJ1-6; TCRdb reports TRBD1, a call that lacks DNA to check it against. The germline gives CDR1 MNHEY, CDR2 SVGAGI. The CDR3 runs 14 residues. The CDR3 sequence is CASSYQGFFSPLHF.

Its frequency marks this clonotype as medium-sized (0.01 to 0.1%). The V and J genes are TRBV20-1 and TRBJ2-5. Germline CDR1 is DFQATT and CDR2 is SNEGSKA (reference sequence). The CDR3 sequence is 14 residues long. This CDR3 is CSARVLPGQETQYF.

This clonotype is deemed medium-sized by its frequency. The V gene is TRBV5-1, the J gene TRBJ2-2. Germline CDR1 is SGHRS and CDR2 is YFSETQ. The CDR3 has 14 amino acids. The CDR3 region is CASSLGLPTGELFF.

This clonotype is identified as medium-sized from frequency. CDR3 region: CASSSSGLAGASTDTQYF. This rearrangement joins TRBV7-3 to TRBJ2-3; TCRdb picks TRBD2, but there is no DNA to check that call. Germline V gene sequence: CDR1 SGHTA, CDR2 FQGTGA. This CDR3 has 18 residues.

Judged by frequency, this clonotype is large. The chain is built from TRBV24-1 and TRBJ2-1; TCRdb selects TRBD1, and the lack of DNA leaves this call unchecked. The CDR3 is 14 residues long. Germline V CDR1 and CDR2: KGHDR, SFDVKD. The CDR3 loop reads CATRSGQGENEQFF.

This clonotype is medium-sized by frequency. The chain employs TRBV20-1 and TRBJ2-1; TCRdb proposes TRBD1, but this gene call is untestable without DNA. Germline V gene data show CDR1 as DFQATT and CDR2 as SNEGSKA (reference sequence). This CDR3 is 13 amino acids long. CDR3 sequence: CSALPDIRNEQFF.

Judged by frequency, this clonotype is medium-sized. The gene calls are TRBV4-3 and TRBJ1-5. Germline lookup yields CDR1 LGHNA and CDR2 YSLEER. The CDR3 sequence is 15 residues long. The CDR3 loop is CASSQSAGSNQPQHF.

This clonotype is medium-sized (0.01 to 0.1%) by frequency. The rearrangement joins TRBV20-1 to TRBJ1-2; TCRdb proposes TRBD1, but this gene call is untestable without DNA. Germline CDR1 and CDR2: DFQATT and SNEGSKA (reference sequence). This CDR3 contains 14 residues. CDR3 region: CSAVFPFINYGYTF.

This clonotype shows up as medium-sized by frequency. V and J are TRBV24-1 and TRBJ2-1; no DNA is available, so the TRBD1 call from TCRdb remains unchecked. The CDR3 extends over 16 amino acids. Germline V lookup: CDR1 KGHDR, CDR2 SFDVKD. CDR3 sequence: CATRQPGGRSYNEQFF.

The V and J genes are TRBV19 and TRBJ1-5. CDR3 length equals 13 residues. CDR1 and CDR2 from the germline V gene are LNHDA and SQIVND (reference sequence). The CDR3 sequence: CASSEAANQPQHF.

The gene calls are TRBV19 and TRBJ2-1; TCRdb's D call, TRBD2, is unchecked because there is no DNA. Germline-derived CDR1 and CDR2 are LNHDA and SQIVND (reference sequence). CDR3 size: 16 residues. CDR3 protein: CASSPPSGAGYNEQFF.

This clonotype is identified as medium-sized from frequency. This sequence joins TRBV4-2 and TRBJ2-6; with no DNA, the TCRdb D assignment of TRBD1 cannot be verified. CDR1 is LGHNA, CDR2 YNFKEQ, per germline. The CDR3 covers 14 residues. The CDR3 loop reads CASRGDSGANVLTF.

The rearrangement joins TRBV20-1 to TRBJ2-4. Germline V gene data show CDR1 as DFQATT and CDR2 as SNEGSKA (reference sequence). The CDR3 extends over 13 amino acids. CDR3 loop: CSARGRAKNIQYF.

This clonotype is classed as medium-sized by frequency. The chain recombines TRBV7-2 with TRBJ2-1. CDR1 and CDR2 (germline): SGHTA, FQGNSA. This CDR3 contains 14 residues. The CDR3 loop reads CASSPRQTYNEQFF.

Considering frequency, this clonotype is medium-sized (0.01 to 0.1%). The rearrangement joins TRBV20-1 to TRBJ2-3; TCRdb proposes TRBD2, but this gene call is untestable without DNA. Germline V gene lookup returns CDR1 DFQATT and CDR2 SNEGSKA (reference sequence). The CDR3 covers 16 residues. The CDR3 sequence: CSANPLAEGGTDTQYF.

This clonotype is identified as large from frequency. This chain's CDR3 is CSARDKPWNEQFF. V is TRBV20-1 and J is TRBJ2-1; the TCRdb D gene call, TRBD1, has no DNA to confirm it. The CDR3 consists of 13 residues. Germline V gene lookup returns CDR1 DFQATT and CDR2 SNEGSKA (reference sequence).

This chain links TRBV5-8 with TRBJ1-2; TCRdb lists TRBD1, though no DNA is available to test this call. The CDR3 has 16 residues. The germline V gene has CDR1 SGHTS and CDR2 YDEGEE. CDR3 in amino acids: CASSLFSGTGDYGYTF.

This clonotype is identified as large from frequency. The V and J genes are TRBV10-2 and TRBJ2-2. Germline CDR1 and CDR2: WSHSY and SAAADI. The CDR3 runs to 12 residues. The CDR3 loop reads CASTDFTGELFF.

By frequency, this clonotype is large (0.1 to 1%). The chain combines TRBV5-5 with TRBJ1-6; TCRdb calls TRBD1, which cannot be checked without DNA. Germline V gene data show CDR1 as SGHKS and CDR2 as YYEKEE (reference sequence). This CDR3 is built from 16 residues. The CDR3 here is CASSLDTDRVRSPLHF.

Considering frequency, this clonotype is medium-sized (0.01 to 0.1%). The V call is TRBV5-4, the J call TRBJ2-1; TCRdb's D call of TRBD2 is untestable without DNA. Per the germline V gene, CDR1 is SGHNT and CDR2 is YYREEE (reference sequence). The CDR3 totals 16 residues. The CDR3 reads CASRWTSGSSYNEQFF.

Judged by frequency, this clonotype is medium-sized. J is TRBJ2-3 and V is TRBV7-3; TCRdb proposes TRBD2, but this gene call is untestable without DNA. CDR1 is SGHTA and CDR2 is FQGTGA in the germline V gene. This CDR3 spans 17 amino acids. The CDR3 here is CASSLTGAGGPKNTQYF.

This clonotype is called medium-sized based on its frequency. The CDR3 sequence: CASSPEDRGSNQPQHF. V is TRBV7-3 and J is TRBJ1-5; TCRdb returns TRBD1, unconfirmable since there is no DNA. Germline V CDR1 and CDR2: SGHTA, FQGTGA. The CDR3 consists of 16 residues.

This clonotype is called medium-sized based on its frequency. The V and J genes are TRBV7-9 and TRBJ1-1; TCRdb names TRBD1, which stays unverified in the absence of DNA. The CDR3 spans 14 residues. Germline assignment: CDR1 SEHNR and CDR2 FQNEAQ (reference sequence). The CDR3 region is CASSFARGGREAFF. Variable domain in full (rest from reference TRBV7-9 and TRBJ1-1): DTGVSQNPRHKITKRGQNVTFRCDPISEHNRLYWYRQTLGQGPEFLTYFQNEAQLEKSRLLSDRFSAERPKGSFSTLEIQRTEQGDSAMYLCASSFARGGREAFFGQGTRLTVV.

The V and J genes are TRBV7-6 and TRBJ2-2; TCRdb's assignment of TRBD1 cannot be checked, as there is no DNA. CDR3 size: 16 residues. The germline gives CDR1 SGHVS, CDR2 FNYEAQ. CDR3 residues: CASSLVGDRHTGELFF.

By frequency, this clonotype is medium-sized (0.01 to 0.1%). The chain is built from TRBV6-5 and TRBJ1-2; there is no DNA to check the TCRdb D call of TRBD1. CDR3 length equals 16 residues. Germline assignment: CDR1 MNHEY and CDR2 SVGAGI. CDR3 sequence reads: CASSYSGTKVNYGYTF.

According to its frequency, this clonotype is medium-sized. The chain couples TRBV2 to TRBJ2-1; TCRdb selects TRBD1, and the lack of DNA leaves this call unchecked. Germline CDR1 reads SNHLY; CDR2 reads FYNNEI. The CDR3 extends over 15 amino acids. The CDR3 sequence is CASSPSGTGSDEQFF.

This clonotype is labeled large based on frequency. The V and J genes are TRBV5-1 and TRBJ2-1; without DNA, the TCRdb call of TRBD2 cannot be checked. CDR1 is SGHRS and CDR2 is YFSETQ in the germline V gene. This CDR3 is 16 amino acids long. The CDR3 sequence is CASSLGTSGTYNEQFF.

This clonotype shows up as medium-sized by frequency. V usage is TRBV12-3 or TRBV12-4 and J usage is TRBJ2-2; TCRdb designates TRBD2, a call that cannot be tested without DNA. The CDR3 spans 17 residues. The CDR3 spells CASSPLGGRSNTGELFF.